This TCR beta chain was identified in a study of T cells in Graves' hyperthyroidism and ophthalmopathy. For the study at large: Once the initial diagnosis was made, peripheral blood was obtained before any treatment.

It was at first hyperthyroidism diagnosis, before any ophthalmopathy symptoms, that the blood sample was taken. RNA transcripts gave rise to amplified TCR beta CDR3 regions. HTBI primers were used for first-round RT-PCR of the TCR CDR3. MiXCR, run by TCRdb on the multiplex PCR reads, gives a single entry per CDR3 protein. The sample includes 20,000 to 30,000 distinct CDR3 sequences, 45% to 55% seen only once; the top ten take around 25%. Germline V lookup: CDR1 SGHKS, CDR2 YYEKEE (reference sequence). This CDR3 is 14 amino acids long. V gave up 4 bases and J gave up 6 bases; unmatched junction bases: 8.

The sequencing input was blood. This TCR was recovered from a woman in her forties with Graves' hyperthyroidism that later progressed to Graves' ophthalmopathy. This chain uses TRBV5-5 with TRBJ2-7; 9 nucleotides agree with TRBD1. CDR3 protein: CASSRPGTGFEQYF. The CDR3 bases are TGTGCCAGCAGCCGTCCCGGGACAGGGTTCGAGCAGTACTTC.